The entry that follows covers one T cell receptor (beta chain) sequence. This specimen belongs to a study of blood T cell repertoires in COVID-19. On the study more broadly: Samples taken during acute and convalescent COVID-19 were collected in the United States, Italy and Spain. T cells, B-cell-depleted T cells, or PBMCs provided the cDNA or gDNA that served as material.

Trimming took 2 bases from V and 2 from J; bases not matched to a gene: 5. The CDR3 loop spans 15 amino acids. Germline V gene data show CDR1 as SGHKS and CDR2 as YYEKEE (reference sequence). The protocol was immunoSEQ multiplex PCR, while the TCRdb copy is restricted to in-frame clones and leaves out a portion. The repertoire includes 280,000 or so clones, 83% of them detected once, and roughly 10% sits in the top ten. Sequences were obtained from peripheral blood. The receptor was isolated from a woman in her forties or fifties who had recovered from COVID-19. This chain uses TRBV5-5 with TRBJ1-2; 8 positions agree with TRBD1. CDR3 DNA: TGTGCCAGCAGCTTTTCAGGGGGCCACAACTATGGCTACACCTTC. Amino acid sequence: CASSFSGGHNYGYTF.